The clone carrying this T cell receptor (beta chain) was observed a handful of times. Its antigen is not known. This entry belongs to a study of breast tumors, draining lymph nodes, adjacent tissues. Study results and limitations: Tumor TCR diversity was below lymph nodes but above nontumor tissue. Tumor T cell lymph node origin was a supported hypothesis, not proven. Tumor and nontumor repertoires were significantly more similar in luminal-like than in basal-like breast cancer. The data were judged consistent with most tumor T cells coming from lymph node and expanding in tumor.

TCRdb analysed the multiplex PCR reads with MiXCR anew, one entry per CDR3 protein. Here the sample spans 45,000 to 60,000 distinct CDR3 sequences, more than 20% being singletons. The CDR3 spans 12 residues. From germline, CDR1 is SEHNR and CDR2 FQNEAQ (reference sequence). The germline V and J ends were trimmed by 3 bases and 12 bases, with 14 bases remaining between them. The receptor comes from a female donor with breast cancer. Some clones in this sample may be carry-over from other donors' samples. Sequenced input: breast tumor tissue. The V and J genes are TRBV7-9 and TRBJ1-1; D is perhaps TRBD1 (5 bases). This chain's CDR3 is CASSLGTKWSFF. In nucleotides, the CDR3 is TGTGCCAGCAGCTTGGGGACTAAGTGGTCTTTCTTT.